Listed below are T cell receptor beta chains from one sample, sequenced in a study of shared clonotypes between healthy human individuals. Using immunoSEQ multiplex PCR, the repertoire was profiled, and TCRdb retains in-frame clones only, with some absent. The sample has about 510,000 clones; 95% to 97% are singletons. Sequencing used naive CD4+ T cells sorted from blood. The receptors here all came from a woman aged 25 to 39 in good health. CDR3s include the opening cysteine and the closing phenylalanine or tryptophan. The D gene is left open where the match is weak.

j_call: TRBJ1-2; v_call: TRBV15; d_call: TRBD1; cdr3_aa: CATSRAKTGMGGYTF
j_call: TRBJ2-5; v_call: TRBV4-1; d_call: TRBD2; cdr3_aa: CASSHLAGVQETQYF
j_call: TRBJ1-5; v_call: TRBV5-1; d_call: NA; cdr3_aa: CASSLGELGQPQHF
j_call: TRBJ2-7; v_call: TRBV7-8; d_call: TRBD1; cdr3_aa: CASTAGQGWRYEQYF
j_call: TRBJ2-7; v_call: TRBV4-3; d_call: NA; cdr3_aa: CASSRDPGAGFTEQYF
j_call: TRBJ2-3; v_call: TRBV19; d_call: TRBD2; cdr3_aa: CASSIGSAGAADTQYF
j_call: TRBJ2-7; v_call: TRBV5-8; d_call: NA; cdr3_aa: CASSFPFRGGHYEQYF
j_call: TRBJ1-2; v_call: TRBV28; d_call: NA; cdr3_aa: CASSTGPRGGYTF
j_call: TRBJ2-2; v_call: TRBV25-1; d_call: NA; cdr3_aa: CASSELVQGNTGELFF
j_call: TRBJ1-3; v_call: TRBV6-5; d_call: NA; cdr3_aa: CASSEDWTGNTIYF
j_call: TRBJ2-7; v_call: TRBV2; d_call: NA; cdr3_aa: CATTPGWDEQYF
j_call: TRBJ2-7; v_call: TRBV23-1; d_call: NA; cdr3_aa: CASQYRGSYEQYF
j_call: TRBJ1-2; v_call: TRBV6-5; d_call: NA; cdr3_aa: CASSYLSAGANYGYTF
j_call: TRBJ2-3; v_call: TRBV28; d_call: TRBD1; cdr3_aa: CASSLFAPGQGIDTQYF
j_call: TRBJ2-5; v_call: TRBV5-4; d_call: TRBD2; cdr3_aa: CASSATGTSGRETQYF
j_call: TRBJ1-3; v_call: TRBV18; d_call: TRBD1; cdr3_aa: CASSPLPGGLPYTSGNTIYF
j_call: TRBJ1-2; v_call: TRBV28; d_call: NA; cdr3_aa: CASSGPEGGYTF
j_call: TRBJ2-7; v_call: TRBV11-1; d_call: NA; cdr3_aa: CASSFGRHEQYF
j_call: TRBJ1-6; v_call: TRBV7-9; d_call: NA; cdr3_aa: CASSSRVLGSPLHF
j_call: TRBJ2-5; v_call: TRBV6-5; d_call: NA; cdr3_aa: CASGGTLGETQYF
j_call: TRBJ1-3; v_call: TRBV28; d_call: TRBD1; cdr3_aa: CASSFDRVGNTIYF
j_call: TRBJ1-2; v_call: TRBV7-9; d_call: NA; cdr3_aa: CASSPSGLAGYTF
j_call: TRBJ2-7; v_call: TRBV28; d_call: TRBD2; cdr3_aa: CASRYLAGFSYEQYF
j_call: TRBJ1-5; v_call: TRBV6-4; d_call: NA; cdr3_aa: CASSYGSNQPQHF
j_call: TRBJ2-7; v_call: TRBV28; d_call: NA; cdr3_aa: CASSSNYEQYF
j_call: TRBJ2-7; v_call: TRBV6-5; d_call: NA; cdr3_aa: CASGWGGFYEQYF
j_call: TRBJ2-7; v_call: TRBV11-2; d_call: NA; cdr3_aa: CASSLGTGAYEQYF
j_call: TRBJ1-2; v_call: TRBV6-6; d_call: NA; cdr3_aa: CASGSNYGYTF
j_call: TRBJ2-7; v_call: TRBV5-1; d_call: TRBD1; cdr3_aa: CASSFAGTGAYEQYF
j_call: TRBJ2-1; v_call: TRBV28; d_call: NA; cdr3_aa: CASSFPPRRFEQFF
j_call: NA; v_call: TRBV10-3; d_call: TRBD1; cdr3_aa: CATGQGSYEQYF
j_call: TRBJ1-2; v_call: TRBV14; d_call: TRBD1; cdr3_aa: CASSQDRVGGFSNYGYTF
j_call: TRBJ2-5; v_call: TRBV5-1; d_call: NA; cdr3_aa: CASSLAGKRQETQYF
j_call: TRBJ1-1; v_call: TRBV5-5; d_call: TRBD1; cdr3_aa: CASSLGSDRGPMGTEAFF
j_call: TRBJ2-5; v_call: TRBV11-2; d_call: TRBD2; cdr3_aa: CASSLDTRWAGVKETQYF
j_call: TRBJ2-1; v_call: TRBV6-4; d_call: NA; cdr3_aa: CASRPGPDNEQFF
j_call: TRBJ2-3; v_call: TRBV10-2; d_call: TRBD1; cdr3_aa: CASTATGTGDDTQYF
j_call: TRBJ2-1; v_call: TRBV7-2; d_call: TRBD1; cdr3_aa: CASSWDRGHNEQFF
j_call: TRBJ2-7; v_call: TRBV10-3; d_call: NA; cdr3_aa: CAISDGTPASYEQYF
j_call: TRBJ1-2; v_call: TRBV29-1; d_call: NA; cdr3_aa: CSVEDRPYGYTF
j_call: TRBJ2-2; v_call: TRBV5-5; d_call: TRBD1; cdr3_aa: CASSSRTGVTGELFF
j_call: TRBJ2-7; v_call: TRBV11-1; d_call: NA; cdr3_aa: CASSLVGGYEQYF
j_call: TRBJ2-5; v_call: TRBV2; d_call: NA; cdr3_aa: CASRQGGETQYF
j_call: TRBJ1-5; v_call: TRBV27; d_call: NA; cdr3_aa: CASSLSRQGNQPQHF
j_call: TRBJ2-2; v_call: TRBV28; d_call: NA; cdr3_aa: CASSKRKHSGTTGELFF
j_call: TRBJ1-1; v_call: TRBV19; d_call: TRBD1; cdr3_aa: CASARRGQGNTEAFF
j_call: TRBJ2-7; v_call: TRBV28; d_call: NA; cdr3_aa: CASSSPAVGSLPDEQYF
j_call: TRBJ1-1; v_call: TRBV5-1; d_call: TRBD1; cdr3_aa: CASSLATVRGLTEAFF
j_call: TRBJ2-7; v_call: TRBV5-1; d_call: NA; cdr3_aa: CASSLLQGPSYEQYF
j_call: TRBJ2-1; v_call: TRBV14; d_call: NA; cdr3_aa: CASSRGRAEEQFF
j_call: TRBJ2-7; v_call: TRBV19; d_call: TRBD2; cdr3_aa: CASSLVSGGLDEQYF
j_call: TRBJ1-5; v_call: TRBV28; d_call: NA; cdr3_aa: CASRTPEQPQHF
j_call: TRBJ2-7; v_call: TRBV5-1; d_call: NA; cdr3_aa: CASSGAGTPYEQYF